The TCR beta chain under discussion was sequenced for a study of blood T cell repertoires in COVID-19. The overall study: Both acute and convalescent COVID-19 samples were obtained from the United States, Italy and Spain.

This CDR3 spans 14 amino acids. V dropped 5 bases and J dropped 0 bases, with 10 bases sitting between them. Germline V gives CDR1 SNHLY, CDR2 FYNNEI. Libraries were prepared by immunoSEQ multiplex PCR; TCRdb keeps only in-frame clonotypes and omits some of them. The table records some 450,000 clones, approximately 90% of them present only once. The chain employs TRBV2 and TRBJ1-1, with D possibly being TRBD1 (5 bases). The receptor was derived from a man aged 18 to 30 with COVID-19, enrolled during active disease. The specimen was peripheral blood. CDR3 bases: TGTGCCAGCAGTTCGACAGCGATGAACACTGAAGCTTTCTTT. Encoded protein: CASSSTAMNTEAFF.